A single T cell receptor beta chain is shown here with its context. Its antigen is unidentified. Some clones are missing from TCRdb's copy, which holds only in-frame ones; the method was immunoSEQ multiplex PCR. The sample comprises about 26,000 clones, 82% of which are singletons, and about 8.1% rests with the top ten. The sample belongs to a study of neoadjuvant nivolumab and ipilimumab in lung cancer. Study-level points and caveats: Blood richness before therapy tracked richness in tumors resected after neoadjuvant therapy. From pretherapy to surgery, tumor richness and clonality rose with dual therapy. A small number of samples were TCR sequenced. Resected tumors had greater TCR richness and clonality than uninvolved lung.

Germline V gives CDR1 SGHRS, CDR2 YFSETQ. CDR3 length equals 17 residues. Losses at the gene ends were 4 bases for V and 8 bases for J; bases not matched to a gene: 13. This receptor was identified in an adult with non-small cell lung cancer. Sequenced here: tumor tissue, sampled after neoadjuvant nivolumab, alone or with ipilimumab, at or shortly before surgery. The chain recombines TRBV5-1 with TRBJ2-1; 12 nucleotides line up with TRBD2. The CDR3 here is CASSRLAGVNQMDEQFF. CDR3 in DNA: TGCGCCAGCAGCAGACTAGCGGGAGTAAATCAGATGGATGAGCAGTTCTTC.